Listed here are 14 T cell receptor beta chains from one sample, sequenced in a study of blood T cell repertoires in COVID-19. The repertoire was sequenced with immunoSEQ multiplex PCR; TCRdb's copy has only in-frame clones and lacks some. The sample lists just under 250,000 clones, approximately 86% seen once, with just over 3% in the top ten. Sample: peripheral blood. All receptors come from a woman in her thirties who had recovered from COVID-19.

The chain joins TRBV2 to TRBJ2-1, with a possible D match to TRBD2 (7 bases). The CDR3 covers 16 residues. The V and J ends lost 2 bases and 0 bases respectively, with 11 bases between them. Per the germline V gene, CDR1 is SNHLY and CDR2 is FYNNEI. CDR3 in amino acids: CASSERGGPSYNEQFF. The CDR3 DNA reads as TGTGCCAGCAGTGAACGCGGGGGCCCCTCCTACAATGAGCAGTTCTTC.

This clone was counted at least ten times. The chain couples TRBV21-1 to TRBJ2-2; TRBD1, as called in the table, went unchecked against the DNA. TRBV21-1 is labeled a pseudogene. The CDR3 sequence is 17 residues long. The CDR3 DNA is TGTGCCAGGGATGAGGGACAGGGGGCGCGGAACACCGGGGAGCTGTTTTTT. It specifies CARDEGQGARNTGELFF.

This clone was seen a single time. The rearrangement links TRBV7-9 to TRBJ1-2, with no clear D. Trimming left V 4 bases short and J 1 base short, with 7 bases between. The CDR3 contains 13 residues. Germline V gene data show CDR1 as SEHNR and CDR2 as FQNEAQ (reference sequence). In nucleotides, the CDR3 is TGTGCCAGCAGCTCTATCAATAACTATGGCTACACCTTC. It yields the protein CASSSINNYGYTF.

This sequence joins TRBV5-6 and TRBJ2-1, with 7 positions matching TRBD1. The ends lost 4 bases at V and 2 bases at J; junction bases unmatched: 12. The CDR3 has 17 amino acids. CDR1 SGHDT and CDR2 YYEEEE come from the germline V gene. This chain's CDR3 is CASSIRQGLTPYNEQFF. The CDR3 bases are TGTGCCAGCAGCATACGACAGGGATTAACACCCTACAATGAGCAGTTCTTC.

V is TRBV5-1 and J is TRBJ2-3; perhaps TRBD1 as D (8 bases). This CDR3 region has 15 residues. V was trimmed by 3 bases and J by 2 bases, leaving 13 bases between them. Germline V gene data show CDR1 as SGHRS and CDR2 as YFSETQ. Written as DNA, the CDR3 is TGCGCCAGCAGCTACACAGGGGGGGACACAGATACGCAGTATTTT. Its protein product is CASSYTGGDTDTQYF.

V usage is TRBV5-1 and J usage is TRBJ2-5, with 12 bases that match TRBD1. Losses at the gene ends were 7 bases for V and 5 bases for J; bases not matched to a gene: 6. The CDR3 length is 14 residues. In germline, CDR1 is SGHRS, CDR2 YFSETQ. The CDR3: CASSWDRGRETQYF. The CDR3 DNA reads TGCGCCAGCTCATGGGACAGGGGGCGGGAGACCCAGTACTTC.

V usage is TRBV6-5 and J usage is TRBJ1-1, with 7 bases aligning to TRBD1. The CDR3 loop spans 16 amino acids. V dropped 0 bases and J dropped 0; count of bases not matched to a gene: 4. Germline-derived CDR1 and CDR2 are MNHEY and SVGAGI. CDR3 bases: TGTGCCAGCAGTTACTCGGGACAGTACATGAACACTGAAGCTTTCTTT. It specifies CASSYSGQYMNTEAFF.

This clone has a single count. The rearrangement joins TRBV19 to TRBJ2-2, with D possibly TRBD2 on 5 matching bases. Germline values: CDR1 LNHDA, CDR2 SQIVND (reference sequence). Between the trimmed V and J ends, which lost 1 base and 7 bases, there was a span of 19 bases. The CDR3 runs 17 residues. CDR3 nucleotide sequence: TGTGCCAGTAGTATAGCTCTAGCCCCGTTGGGCGGCGGGGAGCTGTTTTTT. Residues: CASSIALAPLGGGELFF.

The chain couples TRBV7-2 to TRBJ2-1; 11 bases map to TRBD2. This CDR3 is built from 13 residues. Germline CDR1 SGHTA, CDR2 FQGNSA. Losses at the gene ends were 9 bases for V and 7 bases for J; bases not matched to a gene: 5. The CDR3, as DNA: TGTGCCAGTAGCGGGGGGGCATTTAATGAGCAGTTCTTC. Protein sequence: CASSGGAFNEQFF.

This CDR3 is CASSFYSSGGSAQYF. The CDR3 coding sequence is TGTGCCAGCAGTTTTTACTCGAGCGGGGGGTCGGCCCAGTACTTC. This sequence joins TRBV6-5 and TRBJ2-5; 9 bases are a match to TRBD2. CDR3 length: 15 residues. The V segment lost 4 bases and the J segment 9 bases; nucleotides outside the gene matches: 12. Looked up from germline, CDR1 is MNHEY and CDR2 is SVGAGI.

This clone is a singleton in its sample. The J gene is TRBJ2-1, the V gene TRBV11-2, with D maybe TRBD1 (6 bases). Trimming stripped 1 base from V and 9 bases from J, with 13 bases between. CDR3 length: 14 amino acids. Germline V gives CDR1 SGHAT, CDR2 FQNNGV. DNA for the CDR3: TGTGCCAGCAGCTTAGCTGGGACATACGGTGAGCAGTTCTTC. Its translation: CASSLAGTYGEQFF.

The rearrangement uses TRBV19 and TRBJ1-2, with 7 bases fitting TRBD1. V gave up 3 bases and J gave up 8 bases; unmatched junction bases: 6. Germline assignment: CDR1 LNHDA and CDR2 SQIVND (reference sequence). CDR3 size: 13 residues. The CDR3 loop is CASSMTGFGGYTF. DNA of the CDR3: TGTGCCAGTAGTATGACAGGGTTTGGAGGCTACACCTTC.

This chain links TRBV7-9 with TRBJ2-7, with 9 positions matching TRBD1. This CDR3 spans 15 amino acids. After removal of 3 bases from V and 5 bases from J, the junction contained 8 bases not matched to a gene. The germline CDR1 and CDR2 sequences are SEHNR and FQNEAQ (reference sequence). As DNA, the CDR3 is TGTGCCAGCAGCTTGGTGGGGACAGGGACCCACGAGCAGTACTTC. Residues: CASSLVGTGTHEQYF.

The CDR3 loop is CASSYGGMGYTF. The CDR3 DNA sequence: TGTGCCAGCAGTTACGGAGGGATGGGGTACACCTTC. V is TRBV6-5 and J is TRBJ1-2, with no clear D. From germline, CDR1 is MNHEY and CDR2 SVGAGI. V lost 2 bases to trimming and J lost 11 bases, with 12 bases between them. The CDR3 totals 12 residues.